Listed below are T cell receptor beta chains from one sample, sequenced in a study of T cells in localized non-small cell lung cancer. Sequenced by immunoSEQ multiplex PCR; TCRdb stores in-frame clones only, minus some. Of about 78,000 clones listed, 84% are singletons. Sequenced material: peripheral blood, taken before any cancer treatment. All receptors derive from a man between 40 and 69 years old with stage I lung adenocarcinoma. Both conserved end residues are part of each CDR3. A D gene is named only where the DNA matches it firmly. Size is stated for part of the rows, as once, few or many counts, or as a class when the clone is expanded.

D | size | J | V | CDR3 | DNA
. | . | TRBJ1-1 | TRBV5-1 | CASSFQQNTEAFF | TGCGCCAGCAGCTTCCAACAGAACACTGAAGCTTTCTTT
TRBD1 | . | TRBJ1-6 | TRBV2 | CARGRRTGTNSPLHF | TGTGCCAGAGGAAGGAGGACAGGGACTAATTCACCCCTCCACTTT
. | . | TRBJ2-4 | TRBV11-2 | CASSLGQLLAKNIQYF | TGTGCCAGCAGCTTAGGACAGCTGCTAGCCAAAAACATTCAGTACTTC
TRBD1 | . | TRBJ1-5 | TRBV18 | CASTPQGASDQPQHF | TGTGCCAGCACTCCTCAGGGGGCGTCAGATCAGCCCCAGCATTTT
. | few | TRBJ2-7 | TRBV6-6 | CASSSPRDEQYF | TGTGCCAGCAGTTCCCCCCGCGACGAGCAGTACTTC
. | once | TRBJ1-1 | TRBV7-9 | CASSLETWTEAFF | TGTGCCAGCAGCTTAGAGACCTGGACTGAAGCTTTCTTT
. | once | TRBJ2-5 | TRBV29-1 | CSVGGPQETQYF | TGCAGCGTTGGGGGGCCCCAAGAGACCCAGTACTTC
. | . | TRBJ2-2 | TRBV19 | CASSIPTGELFF | TGTGCCAGTTCCATTCCCACCGGGGAGCTGTTTTTT
TRBD2 | . | TRBJ2-7 | TRBV28 | CASSPPRLADNYEQYF | TGTGCCAGCAGCCCCCCGAGGCTAGCGGACAACTACGAGCAGTACTTC
. | . | TRBJ2-3 | TRBV9 | CASSVEGYRGDTQYF | TGTGCCAGCAGCGTAGAGGGGTATCGCGGAGATACGCAGTATTTT
. | once | TRBJ2-3 | TRBV19 | CASSIRQGRTDTQYF | TGTGCCAGTAGTATAAGGCAGGGGCGGACAGATACGCAGTATTTT
TRBD1 | . | TRBJ1-2 | TRBV28 | CASSGDRVGGYTF | TGTGCCAGCAGCGGGGACAGGGTGGGAGGCTACACCTTC
. | . | TRBJ1-3 | TRBV30 | CASLQGFGNTIYF | TGTGCCAGCTTACAGGGATTTGGAAACACCATATATTTT
TRBD1 | . | TRBJ2-7 | TRBV29-1 | CSVERGKGTGTGEQYF | TGCAGCGTTGAAAGGGGGAAAGGGACAGGGACAGGCGAGCAGTACTTC
. | . | TRBJ2-4 | TRBV15 | CATSSGLRGRSDIQYF | TGTGCCACCAGCAGTGGATTACGGGGTCGGTCAGACATTCAGTACTTC
TRBD2 | . | TRBJ2-7 | TRBV7-8 | CASSRGLAGGPPYEQYF | TGTGCCAGCAGCCGCGGACTAGCGGGGGGGCCGCCCTACGAGCAGTACTTC
. | . | TRBJ2-1 | TRBV18 | CASSPLSGFDEQFF | TGTGCCAGCTCACCCCTTTCGGGATTCGATGAGCAGTTCTTC
TRBD1 | . | TRBJ2-7 | TRBV15 | CATSRDRGGYEQYF | TGTGCCACCAGCCGGGACAGGGGGGGGTACGAGCAGTACTTC
. | few | TRBJ2-7 | TRBV7-2 | CASSLGSGRSYEQYF | TGTGCCAGCAGCTTAGGTTCAGGGAGGTCCTACGAGCAGTACTTC
. | . | TRBJ2-3 | TRBV27 | CASSVGTADTDTQYF | TGTGCCAGCAGTGTCGGGACTGCCGACACAGATACGCAGTATTTT
. | . | TRBJ2-3 | TRBV6-6 | CASTISGAPDTQYF | TGTGCCAGCACCATATCAGGGGCCCCAGATACGCAGTATTTT
. | once | TRBJ2-1 | TRBV7-6 | CASSLGNEQFF | TGTGCCAGCAGCTTGGGTAATGAGCAGTTCTTC
TRBD1 | . | TRBJ2-1 | TRBV7-2 | CASSQDRDGANEQFF | TGTGCCAGCAGCCAGGACAGGGACGGGGCCAATGAGCAGTTCTTC
TRBD1 | . | TRBJ2-2 | TRBV4-1 | CASSPWTGEIGELFF | TGCGCCAGCAGCCCCTGGACAGGGGAGATAGGGGAGCTGTTTTTT
. | . | TRBJ2-1 | TRBV7-9 | CASVRGAFREQFF | TGTGCCAGCGTCCGGGGGGCTTTTCGTGAGCAGTTCTTC
. | few | TRBJ2-7 | TRBV29-1 | CSVRVGSYEQYF | TGCAGCGTTCGTGTGGGCTCCTACGAGCAGTACTTC
. | . | TRBJ2-5 | TRBV7-9 | CASSGVRGEETQYF | TGTGCCAGCAGCGGGGTTCGCGGGGAGGAGACCCAGTACTTC
TRBD1 | . | TRBJ2-5 | TRBV28 | CASSLSSGTGSETQYF | TGTGCCAGCAGTTTATCTTCGGGGACAGGGTCAGAGACCCAGTACTTC
TRBD1 | . | TRBJ2-4 | TRBV7-2 | CASSSGQGLAKNIQYF | TGTGCCAGCAGCTCCGGACAGGGCTTGGCCAAAAACATTCAGTACTTC
. | once | TRBJ1-2 | TRBV7-9 | CASREGIYGYTF | TGTGCCAGCAGGGAAGGGATATACGGCTACACCTTC
. | . | TRBJ1-1 | TRBV5-1 | CASSFQGRTEAFF | TGCGCCAGCAGCTTTCAGGGGCGTACTGAAGCTTTCTTT
. | . | TRBJ2-4 | TRBV5-1 | CASSFPGAGNIQYF | TGCGCCAGCAGCTTCCCGGGGGCGGGGAACATTCAGTACTTC
. | . | TRBJ2-5 | TRBV6-1 | CASSRRLEETQYF | TGTGCCAGCAGTCGTCGGTTGGAAGAGACCCAGTACTTC
TRBD1 | . | TRBJ1-5 | TRBV5-5 | CASSLTGGVSQPQHF | TGTGCCAGCAGCTTGACAGGGGGTGTGAGTCAGCCCCAGCATTTT
. | . | TRBJ1-6 | TRBV4-2 | CASSQAGNTNSPLHF | TGTGCCAGCAGCCAGGCCGGGAACACGAATTCACCCCTCCACTTT
. | few | TRBJ2-4 | TRBV5-1 | CASSLGLGNIQYF | TGCGCCAGCAGCTTGGGTTTGGGAAACATTCAGTACTTC
. | . | TRBJ1-1 | TRBV29-1 | CSALTPNKKKAFF | TGCAGCGCCCTAACCCCGAATAAAAAAAAAGCTTTCTTT
. | . | TRBJ2-7 | TRBV5-6 | CASSLVSAYEQYF | TGTGCCAGCAGCTTGGTGTCAGCCTACGAGCAGTACTTC
. | . | TRBJ1-3 | TRBV15 | CATSRDRVSGNTIYF | TGTGCCACCAGCAGAGACAGGGTCTCTGGAAACACCATATATTTT
. | . | TRBJ1-1 | TRBV7-2 | CASSWWGRGRNTEAFF | TGTGCCAGCAGCTGGTGGGGGAGAGGGAGGAACACTGAAGCTTTCTTT
. | few | TRBJ1-4 | TRBV30 | CAWSPYTGQSNEKLFF | TGTGCCTGGAGTCCTTACACGGGACAATCTAATGAAAAACTGTTTTTT
. | . | TRBJ2-1 | TRBV11-3 | CASSFGTDDNEQFF | TGTGCCAGCAGCTTCGGGACGGATGACAATGAGCAGTTCTTC
. | . | TRBJ2-3 | TRBV28 | CASSFGTSEEYF | TGTGCCAGCAGTTTCGGGACTTCTGAGGAGTATTTT
. | . | TRBJ2-7 | TRBV30 | CAWSVGQGRGEQYF | TGTGCCTGGAGTGTAGGGCAAGGCCGCGGCGAGCAGTACTTC
. | . | TRBJ2-7 | TRBV7-9 | CASSIGGKPYEQYF | TGTGCCAGCAGCATCGGAGGAAAACCCTACGAGCAGTACTTC
. | . | TRBJ2-7 | TRBV7-9 | CASSLREAGSYEQYF | TGTGCCAGCAGCTTACGGGAAGCGGGTTCCTACGAGCAGTACTTC
. | . | TRBJ2-2 | TRBV2 | CASSEYRVANTGELFF | TGTGCCAGCAGTGAGTACAGGGTCGCGAACACCGGGGAGCTGTTTTTT